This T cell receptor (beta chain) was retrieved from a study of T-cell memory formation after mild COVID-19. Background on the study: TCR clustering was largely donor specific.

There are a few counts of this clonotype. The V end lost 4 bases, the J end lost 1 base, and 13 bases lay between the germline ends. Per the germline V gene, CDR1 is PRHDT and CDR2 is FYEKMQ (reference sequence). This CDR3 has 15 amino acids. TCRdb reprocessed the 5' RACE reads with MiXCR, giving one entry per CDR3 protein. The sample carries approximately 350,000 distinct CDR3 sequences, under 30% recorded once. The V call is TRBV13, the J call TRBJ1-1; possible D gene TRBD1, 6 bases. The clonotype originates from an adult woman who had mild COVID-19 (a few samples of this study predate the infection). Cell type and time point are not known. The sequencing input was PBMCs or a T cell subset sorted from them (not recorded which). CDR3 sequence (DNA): TGTGCCAGCAGCTCCTTGTCAGGGGCGAACACTGAAGCTTTCTTT. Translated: CASSSLSGANTEAFF.